This T cell receptor (beta chain) is from a study of blood T cell repertoires in COVID-19. About the study: T cells, B-cell-depleted T cells, or PBMCs provided the cDNA or gDNA that served as material.

The CDR3 contains 15 residues. Trimming pared 8 bases from V and 4 bases from J, leaving 17 bases between. Per germline, CDR1 LNHDA and CDR2 SQIVND (reference sequence). In the original analysis: Amplifying reference gene primers gave estimates of nucleated cell counts. Repertoires were generated with immunoSEQ multiplex PCR, while TCRdb's copy carries only in-frame clones and drops some. The V and J calls and clone size come from that table; D and trimming were worked out from the DNA. The sample lists about 54,000 clones, about nine tenths occurring once. Sequencing was carried out using peripheral blood. The origin of this receptor is a woman in her thirties or forties with active COVID-19. The chain employs TRBV19 and TRBJ2-2; possibly TRBD1 for D (6 bases). CDR3 sequence: CASLGAPLGTGELFF. For the CDR3, the DNA is TGTGCCAGTCTGGGGGCGCCCTTGGGCACCGGGGAGCTGTTTTTT.